One sample yielded the 5 T cell receptor beta chains listed below, sequenced in a study of human thymus T cells. The thymus was resected at corrective cardiac surgery. TCRdb's copy holds only in-frame clones and misses some; the assay was immunoSEQ multiplex PCR. Among around 70,000 clones, 85% to 95% were seen once, and the ten largest hold 0.03% to 0.035%. Sequencing was done on a sample of thymus tissue. These receptors were collected from a girl less than two years old with a congenital heart defect but otherwise immunologically healthy.

The V gene is TRBV4-1, the J gene TRBJ2-1; perhaps TRBD1 as D (6 bases). Deletions cut 4 bases from V and 0 bases from J, with 16 bases between. The length of the CDR3 is 17 residues. CDR1 and CDR2 (germline): MGHRA, YSYEKL. CDR3 region: CASSRTTGADSYNEQFF. In nucleotides, the CDR3 is TGCGCCAGCAGCCGGACGACAGGTGCCGACTCCTACAATGAGCAGTTCTTC.

This chain connects TRBV28 to TRBJ2-4, with TRBD2 matching 8 bases. The CDR3 has 17 amino acids. CDR1 is MDHEN, CDR2 SYDVKM, per germline. The junction had 18 bases not matched to a gene; V was cut back by 6 bases and J by 8 bases. CDR3 region: CASSQERDGLALDIQYF. The CDR3 nucleotides read TGTGCCAGCAGCCAAGAACGCGACGGACTAGCTCTGGACATTCAGTACTTC.

The rearrangement links TRBV5-6 to TRBJ1-1; D remains ambiguous. The CDR3 sequence is 13 residues long. Trimming removed 3 bases at V and 8 bases at J, with 14 bases between. Germline CDR1 is SGHDT and CDR2 is YYEEEE. Here the CDR3 reads CASSWDRIPEAFF. The CDR3 bases are TGTGCCAGCAGCTGGGATCGGATCCCCGAAGCTTTCTTT.

This clone was observed once. The chain is built from TRBV5-4 and TRBJ1-1; 10 nucleotides align to TRBD1. Trimming cost V 5 bases and J 0 bases; bases outside gene matches: 10. CDR1 and CDR2 from the germline V gene are SGHNT and YYREEE (reference sequence). The CDR3 is 17 residues long. The CDR3 protein is CASSCDRGPSLNTEAFF. CDR3 sequence (DNA): TGTGCCAGCAGTTGCGACAGGGGGCCTTCCTTGAACACTGAAGCTTTCTTT.

This chain connects TRBV29-1 to TRBJ2-7; D is perhaps TRBD1 (6 bases). CDR1 and CDR2 from the germline V gene are SQVTM and ANQGSEA. The CDR3 consists of 14 residues. The CDR3: CRRERTVRSYEQYF. CDR3 bases: TGCAGACGCGAAAGGACAGTACGCTCCTACGAGCAGTACTTC.